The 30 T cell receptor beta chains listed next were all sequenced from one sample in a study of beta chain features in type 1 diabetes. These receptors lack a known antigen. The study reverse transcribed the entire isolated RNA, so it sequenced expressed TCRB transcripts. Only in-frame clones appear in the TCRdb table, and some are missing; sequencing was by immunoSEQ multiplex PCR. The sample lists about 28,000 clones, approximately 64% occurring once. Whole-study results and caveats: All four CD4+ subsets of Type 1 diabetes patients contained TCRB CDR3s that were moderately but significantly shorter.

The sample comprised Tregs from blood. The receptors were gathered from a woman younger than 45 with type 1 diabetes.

The CDR3 DNA reads TGCGCCAGCAGCGACATGGGACAGACCTACAATGAGCAGTTCTTC. It encodes CASSDMGQTYNEQFF. This chain uses TRBV5-1 with TRBJ2-1; 7 bases are a match to TRBD1. The CDR3 spans 15 residues. Germline V gene lookup returns CDR1 SGHRS and CDR2 YFSETQ. Germline trimming cut 4 bases from V and 2 bases from J; bases unmatched to any gene: 6.

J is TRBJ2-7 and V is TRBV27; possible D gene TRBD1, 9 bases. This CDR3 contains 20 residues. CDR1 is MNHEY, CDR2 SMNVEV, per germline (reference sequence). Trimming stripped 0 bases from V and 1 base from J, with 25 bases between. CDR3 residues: CASSLSPGQGSREVSYEQYF. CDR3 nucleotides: TGTGCCAGCAGTTTATCACCGGGACAGGGTTCGCGGGAGGTGTCCTACGAGCAGTACTTC.

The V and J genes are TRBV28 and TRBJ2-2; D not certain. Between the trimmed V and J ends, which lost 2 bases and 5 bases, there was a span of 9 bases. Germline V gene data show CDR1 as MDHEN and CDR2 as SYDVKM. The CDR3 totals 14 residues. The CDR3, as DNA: TGTGCCAGCAGTTTAGGGCCTGGAACCGGGGAGCTGTTTTTT. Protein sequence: CASSLGPGTGELFF.

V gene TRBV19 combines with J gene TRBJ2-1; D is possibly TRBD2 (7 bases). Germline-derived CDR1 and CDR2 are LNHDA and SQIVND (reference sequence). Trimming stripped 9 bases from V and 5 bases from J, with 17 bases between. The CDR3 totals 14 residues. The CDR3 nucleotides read TGTGCCAGCCTACCGGGGGCGGGAGACAATGAGCAGTTCTTC. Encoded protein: CASLPGAGDNEQFF.

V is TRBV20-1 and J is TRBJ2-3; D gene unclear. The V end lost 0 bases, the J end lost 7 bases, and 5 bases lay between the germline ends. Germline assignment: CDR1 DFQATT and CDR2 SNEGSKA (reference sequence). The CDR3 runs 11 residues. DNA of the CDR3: TGCAGTGCTAGAGATTCTTATACGCAGTATTTT. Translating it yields CSARDSYTQYF.

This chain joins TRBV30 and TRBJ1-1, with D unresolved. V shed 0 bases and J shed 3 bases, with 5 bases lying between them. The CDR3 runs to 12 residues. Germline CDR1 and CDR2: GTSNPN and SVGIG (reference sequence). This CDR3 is CAWSVLDTEAFF. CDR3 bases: TGTGCCTGGAGTGTACTAGACACTGAAGCTTTCTTT.

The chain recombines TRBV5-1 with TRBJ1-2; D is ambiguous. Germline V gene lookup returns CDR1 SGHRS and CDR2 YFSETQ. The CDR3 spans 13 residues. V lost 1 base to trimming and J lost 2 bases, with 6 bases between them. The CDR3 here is CASSLPGNYGYTF. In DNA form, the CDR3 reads TGCGCCAGCAGCTTGCCGGGGAACTATGGCTACACCTTC.

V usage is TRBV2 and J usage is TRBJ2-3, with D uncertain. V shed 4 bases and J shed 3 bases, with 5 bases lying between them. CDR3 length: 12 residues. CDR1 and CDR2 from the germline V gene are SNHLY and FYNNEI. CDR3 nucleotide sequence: TGTGCCAGCAGTGCGTCTACAGATACGCAGTATTTT. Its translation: CASSASTDTQYF.

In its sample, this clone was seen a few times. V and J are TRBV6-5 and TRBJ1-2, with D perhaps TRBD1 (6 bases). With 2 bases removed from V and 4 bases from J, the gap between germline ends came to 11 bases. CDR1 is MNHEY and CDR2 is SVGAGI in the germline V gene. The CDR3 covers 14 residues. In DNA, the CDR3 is TGTGCCAGCAGTTACGTGGGACAAATCTATGGCTACACCTTC. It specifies CASSYVGQIYGYTF.

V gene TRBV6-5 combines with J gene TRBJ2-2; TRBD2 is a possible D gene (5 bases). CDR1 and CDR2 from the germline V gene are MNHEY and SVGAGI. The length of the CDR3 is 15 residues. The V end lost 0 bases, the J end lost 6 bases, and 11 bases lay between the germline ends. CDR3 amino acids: CASSYSGLAAGELFF. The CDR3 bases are TGTGCCAGCAGTTACTCTGGCCTAGCCGCCGGGGAGCTGTTTTTT.

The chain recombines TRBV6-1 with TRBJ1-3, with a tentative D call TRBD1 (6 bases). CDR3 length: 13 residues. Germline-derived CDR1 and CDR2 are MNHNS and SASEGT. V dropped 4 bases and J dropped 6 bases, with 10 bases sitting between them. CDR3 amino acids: CASSGYRVNTIYF. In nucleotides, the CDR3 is TGTGCCAGCAGTGGTTACAGGGTAAACACCATATATTTT.

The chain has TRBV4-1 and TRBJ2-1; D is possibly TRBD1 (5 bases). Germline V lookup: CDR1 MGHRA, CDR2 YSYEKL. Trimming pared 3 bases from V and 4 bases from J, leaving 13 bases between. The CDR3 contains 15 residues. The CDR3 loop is CASSQGAGKYNEQFF. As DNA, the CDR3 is TGCGCCAGCAGCCAGGGCGCAGGGAAGTACAATGAGCAGTTCTTC.

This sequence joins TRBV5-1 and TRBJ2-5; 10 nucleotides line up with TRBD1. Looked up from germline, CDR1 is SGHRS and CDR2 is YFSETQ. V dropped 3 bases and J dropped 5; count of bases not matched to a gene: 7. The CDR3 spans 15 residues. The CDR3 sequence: CASSSTTGQGETQYF. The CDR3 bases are TGCGCCAGCAGCTCAACGACGGGACAGGGGGAGACCCAGTACTTC.

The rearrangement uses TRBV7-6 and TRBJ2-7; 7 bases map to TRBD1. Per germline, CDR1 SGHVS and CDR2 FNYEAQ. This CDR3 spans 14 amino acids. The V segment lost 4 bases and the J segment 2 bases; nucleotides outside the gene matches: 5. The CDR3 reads CASSSGQAPYEQYF. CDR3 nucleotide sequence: TGTGCCAGCAGCTCCGGACAGGCTCCCTACGAGCAGTACTTC.

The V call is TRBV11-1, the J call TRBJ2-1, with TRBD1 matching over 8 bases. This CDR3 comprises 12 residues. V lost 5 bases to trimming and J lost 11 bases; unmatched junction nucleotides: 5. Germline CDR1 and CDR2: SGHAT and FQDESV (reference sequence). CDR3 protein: CASSGRQGKQFF. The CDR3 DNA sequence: TGTGCCAGCAGCGGGAGACAGGGGAAGCAGTTCTTC.

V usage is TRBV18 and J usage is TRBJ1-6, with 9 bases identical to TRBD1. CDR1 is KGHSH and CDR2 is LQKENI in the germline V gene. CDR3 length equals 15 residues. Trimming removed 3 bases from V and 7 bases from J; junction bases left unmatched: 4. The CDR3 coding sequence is TGTGCCAGCTCACCCGCGGGACAGGGAAATTCACCCCTCCACTTT. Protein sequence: CASSPAGQGNSPLHF.

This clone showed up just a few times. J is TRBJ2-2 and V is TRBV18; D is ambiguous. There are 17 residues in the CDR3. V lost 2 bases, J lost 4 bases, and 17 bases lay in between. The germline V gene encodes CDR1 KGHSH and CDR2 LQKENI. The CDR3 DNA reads TGTGCCAGCTCACCATCCCCAGCCCGAGAGGTCACCGGGGAGCTGTTTTTT. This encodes CASSPSPAREVTGELFF.

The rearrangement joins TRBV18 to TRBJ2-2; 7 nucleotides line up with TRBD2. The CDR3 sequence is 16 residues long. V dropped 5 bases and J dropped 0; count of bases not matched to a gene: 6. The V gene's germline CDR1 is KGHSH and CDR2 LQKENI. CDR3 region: CASSGRDGANTGELFF. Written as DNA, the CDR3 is TGTGCCAGCTCAGGGAGGGACGGTGCGAACACCGGGGAGCTGTTTTTT.

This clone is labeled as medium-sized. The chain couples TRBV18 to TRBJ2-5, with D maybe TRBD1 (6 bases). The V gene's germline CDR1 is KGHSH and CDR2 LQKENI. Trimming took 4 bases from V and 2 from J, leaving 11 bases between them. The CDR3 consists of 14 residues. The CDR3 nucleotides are TGTGCCAGCTCACAGGCGACAGGACAAGAGACCCAGTACTTC. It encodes CASSQATGQETQYF.

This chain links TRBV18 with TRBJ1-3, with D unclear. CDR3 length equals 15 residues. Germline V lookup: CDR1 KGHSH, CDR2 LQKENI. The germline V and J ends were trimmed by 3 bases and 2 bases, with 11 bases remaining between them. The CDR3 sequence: CASSPTGSTGNTIYF. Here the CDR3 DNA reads TGTGCCAGCTCACCTACGGGTTCAACTGGAAACACCATATATTTT.

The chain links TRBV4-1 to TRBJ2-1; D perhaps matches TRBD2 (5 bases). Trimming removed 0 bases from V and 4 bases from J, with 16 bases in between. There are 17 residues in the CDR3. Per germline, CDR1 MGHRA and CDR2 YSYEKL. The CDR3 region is CASSQEDSGSFYNEQFF. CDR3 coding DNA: TGCGCCAGCAGCCAAGAAGATTCTGGGAGCTTTTACAATGAGCAGTTCTTC.

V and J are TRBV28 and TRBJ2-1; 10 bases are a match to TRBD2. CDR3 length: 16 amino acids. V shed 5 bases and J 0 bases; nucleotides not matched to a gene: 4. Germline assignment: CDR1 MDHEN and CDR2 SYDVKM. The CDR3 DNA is TGTGCCAGCAGTACACTAGCGGGGAACTCCTACAATGAGCAGTTCTTC. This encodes CASSTLAGNSYNEQFF.

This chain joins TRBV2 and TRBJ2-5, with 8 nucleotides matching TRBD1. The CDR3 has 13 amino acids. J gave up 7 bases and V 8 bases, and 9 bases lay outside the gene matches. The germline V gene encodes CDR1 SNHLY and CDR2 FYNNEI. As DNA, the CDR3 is TGTGCCAGCGGGACAGGAAGGCTGTGGACCCAGTACTTC. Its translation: CASGTGRLWTQYF.

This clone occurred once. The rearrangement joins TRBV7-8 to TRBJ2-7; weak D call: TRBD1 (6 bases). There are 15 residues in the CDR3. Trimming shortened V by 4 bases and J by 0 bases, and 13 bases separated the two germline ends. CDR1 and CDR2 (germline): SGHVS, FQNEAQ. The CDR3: CASSSTGGSSYEQYF. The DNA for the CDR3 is TGTGCCAGCAGCTCGACAGGCGGCAGCTCCTACGAGCAGTACTTC. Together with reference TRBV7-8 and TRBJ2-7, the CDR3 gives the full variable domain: GAGVSQSPRYKVAKRGQDVALRCDPISGHVSLFWYQQALGQGPEFLTYFQNEAQLDKSGLPSDRFFAERPEGSVSTLKIQRTQQEDSAVYLCASSSTGGSSYEQYFGPGTRLTVT.

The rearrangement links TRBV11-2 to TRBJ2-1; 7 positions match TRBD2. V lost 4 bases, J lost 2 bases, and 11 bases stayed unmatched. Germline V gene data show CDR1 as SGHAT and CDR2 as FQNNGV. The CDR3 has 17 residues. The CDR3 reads CASSSFSGGLTYNEQFF. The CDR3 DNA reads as TGTGCCAGCAGCTCCTTTTCCGGGGGACTAACCTACAATGAGCAGTTCTTC.

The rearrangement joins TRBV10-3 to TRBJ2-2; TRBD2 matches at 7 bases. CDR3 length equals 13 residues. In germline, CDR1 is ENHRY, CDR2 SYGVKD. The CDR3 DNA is TGTGCGTCGGCGGGAGTGCGTACCGGGGAGCTGTTTTTT. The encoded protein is CASAGVRTGELFF.

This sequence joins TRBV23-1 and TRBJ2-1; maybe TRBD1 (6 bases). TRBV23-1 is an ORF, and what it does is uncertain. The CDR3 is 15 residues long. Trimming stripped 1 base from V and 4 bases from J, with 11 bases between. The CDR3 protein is CASSQLGTSYNEQFF. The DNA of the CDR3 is TGCGCCAGCAGTCAATTGGGGACATCTTACAATGAGCAGTTCTTC.

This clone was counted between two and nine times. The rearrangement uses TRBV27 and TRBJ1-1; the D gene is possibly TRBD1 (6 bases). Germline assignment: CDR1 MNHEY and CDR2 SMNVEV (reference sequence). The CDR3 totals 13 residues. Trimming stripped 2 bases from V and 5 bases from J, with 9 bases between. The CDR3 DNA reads TGTGCCAGCAGTTTAGTGGGGGCGACTGAAGCTTTCTTT. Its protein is CASSLVGATEAFF.

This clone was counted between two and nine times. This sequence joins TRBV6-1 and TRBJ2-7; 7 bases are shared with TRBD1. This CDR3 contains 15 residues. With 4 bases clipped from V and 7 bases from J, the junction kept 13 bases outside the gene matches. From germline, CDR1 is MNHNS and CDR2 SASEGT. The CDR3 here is CASSATGTVALEQYF. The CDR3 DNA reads TGTGCCAGCAGTGCGACCGGGACAGTGGCCTTAGAGCAGTACTTC.

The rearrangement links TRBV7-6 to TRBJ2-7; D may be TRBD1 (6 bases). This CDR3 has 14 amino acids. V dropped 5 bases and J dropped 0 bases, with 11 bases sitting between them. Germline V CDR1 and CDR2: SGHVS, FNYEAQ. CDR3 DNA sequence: TGTGCCAGCAGCCACAGGGACAACTCCTACGAGCAGTACTTC. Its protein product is CASSHRDNSYEQYF. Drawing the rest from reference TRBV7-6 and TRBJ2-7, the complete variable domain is GAGVSQSPRYKVTKRGQDVALRCDPISGHVSLYWYRQALGQGPEFLTYFNYEAQQDKSGLPNDRFSAERPEGSISTLTIQRTEQRDSAMYRCASSHRDNSYEQYFGPGTRLTVT.